Listed below are T cell receptor beta chains from one sample, sequenced in a study of cytomegalovirus exposure and HLA in healthy donors. Measured with immunoSEQ multiplex PCR; TCRdb has only the in-frame clones, and not every one. The data show roughly 150,000 clones, over 60% seen once. The sequenced material came from PBMCs. These receptors all stem from a male donor in good health and CMV-seronegative. Both conserved end residues are part of each CDR3. The D gene is left open where the match is weak. The size entry is marked missing in some rows and otherwise reads once, few, many or a size class.

clone_size	v_call	d_call	j_call	cdr3_nt	cdr3_aa
.	TRBV29-1	.	TRBJ1-1	TGCAGCGTTTTCGGGTGGACTGAAGCTTTCTTT	CSVFGWTEAFF
.	TRBV18	.	TRBJ1-1	TGTGCCAGCTCACTTGGGGCGGACGGGAACACTGAAGCTTTCTTT	CASSLGADGNTEAFF
.	TRBV30	TRBD1	TRBJ1-2	TGTGCCTGTGACAGGGATAACTATGGCTACACCTTC	CACDRDNYGYTF
once	TRBV7-3	TRBD2	TRBJ2-5	TGTGCCAGCAGCCAAAGAAGACTAGCCCGGGGAGGGTTAGAGACCCAGTACTTC	CASSQRRLARGGLETQYF
.	TRBV14	.	TRBJ2-7	TGCCCACGAGGGGGGGGCGGGAGAACGGAAGAGCAGTACTTC	CPRGGGGRTEEQYF
.	TRBV5-4	.	TRBJ2-7	TGTGCCAGCAGCTTGTCTAGCGTACCCTACGAGCAGTACTTC	CASSLSSVPYEQYF
.	TRBV6-1	TRBD1	TRBJ2-7	TGTGCCAGCAGAGGACAGGGCCTCATCTACGAGCAGTACTTC	CASRGQGLIYEQYF
once	TRBV7-9	.	TRBJ1-3	TGTGCCAGCAGCTTAGCGAAGGGGATCTCTGGAAACACCATATATTTT	CASSLAKGISGNTIYF
.	TRBV9	.	TRBJ2-3	TGTGCCAGCAGCGTAGGGGGGCTCACAGATACGCAGTATTTT	CASSVGGLTDTQYF
few	TRBV5-5	.	TRBJ1-5	TGTGCCAGCAGCATGTTCACCGGGACACGAAATCAGCCCCAGCATTTT	CASSMFTGTRNQPQHF
.	TRBV19	TRBD2	TRBJ2-3	TGTGCCAGTAGTCCTAGGACTAGCGGGAGCACAGATACGCAGTATTTT	CASSPRTSGSTDTQYF
.	TRBV7-2	.	TRBJ1-1	TGTGCCAGCAGCTTAGCCGGGGGGTTGGGCACTGAAGCTTTCTTT	CASSLAGGLGTEAFF
.	TRBV7-8	.	TRBJ2-3	TGTGCCAGCAGCTTATCCCTTAGCGAGAGCAGATATACGCAGTATTTT	CASSLSLSESRYTQYF
.	TRBV7-9	.	TRBJ2-7	TGTTCCAGCAGCCAATACTCCTCTCGGGTTAGCTCCTACGAGCAGTACTTC	CSSSQYSSRVSSYEQYF
.	TRBV7-6	.	TRBJ1-1	TGTGCCAGCAGTTTAAAGCCCGGGGGCACTGAAGCTTTCTTT	CASSLKPGGTEAFF
few	TRBV5-8	TRBD2	TRBJ2-6	TGTGCCAGCAGCTCCGGGACTAGCGGAGCCTTCTCTGGGGCCAACGTCCTGACTTTC	CASSSGTSGAFSGANVLTF
.	TRBV12-5	TRBD1	TRBJ2-7	TGTGCTAGTGGTTCCGGGACAGGGGGATCCTACGAGCAGTACTTC	CASGSGTGGSYEQYF
.	TRBV18	.	TRBJ1-2	TGTGCCAGCTCACCCCCGACGGGTAACTATGGCTACACCTTC	CASSPPTGNYGYTF
.	TRBV11-2	.	TRBJ2-1	TGTGCCAGCAGCTTAGTTCAGGGGTCCCACAATGAGCAGTTCTTC	CASSLVQGSHNEQFF
.	TRBV9	TRBD1	TRBJ1-2	TGTGCCAGCAGCAAAGGACAGGGCGACTATGGCTACACCTTC	CASSKGQGDYGYTF